The 18 T cell receptor beta chains below come from one sample, sequenced in a study of blood T cell repertoires in COVID-19. Using immunoSEQ multiplex PCR, the repertoire was profiled, and TCRdb retains in-frame clones only, with some absent. The sample has 220,000 or so clones; roughly 84% are singletons. The sequenced sample was peripheral blood. The receptors were sampled from a woman aged 60 to 75 who had recovered from COVID-19.

This clone was observed a handful of times. V usage is TRBV19 and J usage is TRBJ1-2; D uncertain. This CDR3 contains 11 residues. V lost 1 base and J 6 bases, leaving 3 bases between the germline ends. Germline V gives CDR1 LNHDA, CDR2 SQIVND (reference sequence). This chain's CDR3 is CASSIADGYTF. As DNA, the CDR3 is TGTGCCAGTAGTATAGCCGATGGCTACACCTTC. Complete variable domain (other parts from reference TRBV19 and TRBJ1-2): DGGITQSPKYLFRKEGQNVTLSCEQNLNHDAMYWYRQDPGQGLRLIYYSQIVNDFQKGDIAEGYSVSREKKESFPLTVTSAQKNPTAFYLCASSIADGYTFGSGTRLTVV.

This clone has just a few counts. CDR3 in amino acids: CASSARRVLAGGPNTGELFF. The CDR3 region has the DNA TGTGCCAGCAGCGCGAGAAGGGTGCTAGCGGGGGGACCGAACACCGGGGAGCTGTTTTTT. The rearrangement joins TRBV13 to TRBJ2-2, with 11 bases fitting TRBD2. V shed 5 bases and J 0 bases; nucleotides not matched to a gene: 14. This CDR3 region has 20 residues. Germline CDR1 reads PRHDT; CDR2 reads FYEKMQ (reference sequence).

This chain links TRBV6-2 or TRBV6-3 with TRBJ2-1; no clear D gene. The CDR3 loop spans 12 amino acids. V was cut by 6 bases and J by 9 bases, with 12 bases left in between. Germline V lookup: CDR1 MNHEY, CDR2 SVGEGT. In DNA form, the CDR3 reads TGTGCCAGCAGCAGTAGTTCTGGTGAGCAGTTCTTC. Amino acids: CASSSSSGEQFF.

The rearrangement links TRBV21-1 to TRBJ2-4; the table's D call, TRBD2, was not checked against the DNA. TRBV21-1 is given as a pseudogene. This CDR3 has 19 amino acids. In nucleotides, the CDR3 is TGTGCCAGCAGCCCTGGAGGGGGGGTAGCAGTCACCGGACAAAACATTCAGTACTTC. Its protein is CASSPGGGVAVTGQNIQYF.

This chain uses TRBV7-9 with TRBJ1-1; D possibly corresponds to TRBD1 (5 bases). V lost 2 bases and J lost 5, with 18 bases in between. The V gene's germline CDR1 is SEHNR and CDR2 FQNEAQ (reference sequence). The CDR3 totals 16 residues. Here the CDR3 DNA reads TGTGCCAGCAGCTTAAGGTCCAGGGTGGAACGGACTGAAGCTTTCTTT. This codes for CASSLRSRVERTEAFF.

The J gene is TRBJ1-3, the V gene TRBV2; TRBD1 might be the D (6 bases). V lost 6 bases, J lost 0 bases, and 12 bases lay in between. The CDR3 is 15 amino acids. The germline CDR1 and CDR2 sequences are SNHLY and FYNNEI. The CDR3: CASRKDSSSGNTIYF. As DNA, the CDR3 is TGTGCCAGCAGAAAGGACAGCTCCTCTGGAAACACCATATATTTT.

The chain links TRBV11-2 to TRBJ2-7; D gene ambiguous. V was trimmed by 5 bases and J by 0 bases, leaving 11 bases between them. Germline values: CDR1 SGHAT, CDR2 FQNNGV. CDR3 size: 14 residues. The chain's CDR3 is CASSRFPSSYEQYF. The CDR3 DNA reads as TGTGCCAGCAGCCGATTTCCGAGCTCCTACGAGCAGTACTTC.

V and J are TRBV6-5 and TRBJ2-7; the D gene is possibly TRBD1 (6 bases). The V end was cut by 5 bases, the J end by 2 bases, with 13 bases between. This CDR3 has 14 amino acids. Germline-derived CDR1 and CDR2 are MNHEY and SVGAGI. The CDR3 reads CASSPNRQAYEQYF. The CDR3 DNA reads TGTGCCAGCAGTCCCAACCGACAGGCCTACGAGCAGTACTTC.

The chain couples TRBV20-1 to TRBJ2-7, with D possibly matching TRBD2 (5 bases). Germline V gene lookup returns CDR1 DFQATT and CDR2 SNEGSKA (reference sequence). Trimming took 7 bases from V and 7 from J, leaving 14 bases between them. The length of the CDR3 is 11 residues. The CDR3 sequence: CSGWESGEQYF. CDR3 DNA sequence: TGCAGTGGGTGGGAGTCTGGTGAGCAGTACTTC.

This chain links TRBV20-1 with TRBJ1-4, with 8 bases matching TRBD1. The J segment lost 7 bases and the V segment lost 3 bases, leaving 10 bases of the junction unmatched. The V gene's germline CDR1 is DFQATT and CDR2 SNEGSKA (reference sequence). The CDR3 runs to 15 residues. The CDR3 nucleotides read TGCAGTGCTAGTTTGGTCGGGACAGGTATTGAAAAACTGTTTTTT. As protein: CSASLVGTGIEKLFF.

This chain uses TRBV7-8 with TRBJ1-2; D unclear. The CDR3 runs to 14 residues. Germline V lookup: CDR1 SGHVS, CDR2 FQNEAQ. Trimming left V 5 bases short and J 4 bases short, with 14 bases between. CDR3 amino acids: CASSPTRGLYGYTF. CDR3 sequence (DNA): TGTGCCAGCAGCCCTACCCGAGGGCTCTATGGCTACACCTTC.

The chain has TRBV12-5 and TRBJ1-1; weak D call: TRBD1 (5 bases). The CDR3 contains 15 residues. The germline V and J ends were trimmed by 2 bases and 3 bases, with 13 bases remaining between them. Germline V CDR1 and CDR2: LGHNT, FRNRAP. The CDR3 reads CASGLRPGWDTEAFF. The DNA of the CDR3 is TGTGCTAGTGGTTTGCGACCAGGGTGGGACACTGAAGCTTTCTTT.

This clone is a singleton in its sample. V gene TRBV7-8 combines with J gene TRBJ2-7; 10 bases line up with TRBD1. Germline CDR1 reads SGHVS; CDR2 reads FQNEAQ. The CDR3 has 16 amino acids. After removal of 2 bases from V and 2 bases from J, the junction contained 6 bases not matched to a gene. The DNA of the CDR3 is TGTGCCAGCAGCTTAAGTGTAGGACAGGGGGCCTACGAGCAGTACTTC. This gives the protein CASSLSVGQGAYEQYF.

The J gene is TRBJ2-1, the V gene TRBV6-2 or TRBV6-3; possible D gene TRBD1, 5 bases. Germline assignment: CDR1 MNHEY and CDR2 SVGEGT. V dropped 0 bases and J dropped 8 bases, with 11 bases sitting between them. The CDR3 is 14 amino acids. The CDR3 loop reads CASSYSVPGHEQFF. The CDR3 DNA reads as TGTGCCAGCAGTTACTCTGTCCCAGGGCATGAGCAGTTCTTC.

This clone turned up a few times. The V gene is TRBV30, the J gene TRBJ1-2, with D possibly TRBD1 on 6 matching bases. CDR1 and CDR2 from the germline V gene are GTSNPN and SVGIG (reference sequence). The germline V and J ends were trimmed by 7 bases and 6 bases, with 24 bases remaining between them. There are 15 residues in the CDR3. Here the CDR3 reads CASTPARQALHGYTF. Written as DNA, the CDR3 is TGTGCCTCCACTCCCGCTCGACAGGCCCTTCATGGCTACACCTTC.

The chain recombines TRBV19 with TRBJ2-7; 10 positions agree with TRBD1. The CDR3 has 15 amino acids. The germline V gene has CDR1 LNHDA and CDR2 SQIVND (reference sequence). Trimming took 7 bases from V and 2 from J; bases not matched to a gene: 8. CDR3 sequence reads: CASTQGTGVPYEQYF. CDR3 nucleotide sequence: TGTGCCAGTACCCAAGGGACAGGGGTTCCCTACGAGCAGTACTTC. Full variable domain (missing parts from reference TRBV19 and TRBJ2-7): DGGITQSPKYLFRKEGQNVTLSCEQNLNHDAMYWYRQDPGQGLRLIYYSQIVNDFQKGDIAEGYSVSREKKESFPLTVTSAQKNPTAFYLCASTQGTGVPYEQYFGPGTRLTVT.

The gene calls are TRBV27 and TRBJ2-5; 14 nucleotides match TRBD2. Germline V gene data show CDR1 as MNHEY and CDR2 as SMNVEV (reference sequence). Trimming at V came to 6 bases and at J to 4 bases, leaving 7 bases not matched to a gene. The CDR3 runs 16 residues. In nucleotides, the CDR3 is TGTGCCAGCAGCCCCCGACTAGCGGGGGGGGGAGAGACCCAGTACTTC. It encodes CASSPRLAGGGETQYF.

This sequence joins TRBV24-1 and TRBJ2-3; possible D gene TRBD1, 6 bases. The germline gives CDR1 KGHDR, CDR2 SFDVKD. This CDR3 is built from 15 residues. V was pared by 11 bases and J by 3 bases, with 20 bases between. CDR3 coding DNA: TGTGCCATCCGGACAGACGGGCCTTGGACAGATACGCAGTATTTT. As protein: CAIRTDGPWTDTQYF.